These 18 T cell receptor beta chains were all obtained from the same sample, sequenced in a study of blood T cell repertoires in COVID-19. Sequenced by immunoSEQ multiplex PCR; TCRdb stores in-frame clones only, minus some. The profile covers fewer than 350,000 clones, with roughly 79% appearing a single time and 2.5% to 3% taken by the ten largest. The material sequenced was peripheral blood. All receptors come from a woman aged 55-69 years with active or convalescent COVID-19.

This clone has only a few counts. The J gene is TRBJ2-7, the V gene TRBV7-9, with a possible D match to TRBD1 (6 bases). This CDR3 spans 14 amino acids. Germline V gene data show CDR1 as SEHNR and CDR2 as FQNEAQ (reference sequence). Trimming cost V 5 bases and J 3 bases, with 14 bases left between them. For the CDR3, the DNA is TGTGCCAGCAGCAGCCAGGGGTTGAACTACGAGCAGTACTTC. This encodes CASSSQGLNYEQYF.

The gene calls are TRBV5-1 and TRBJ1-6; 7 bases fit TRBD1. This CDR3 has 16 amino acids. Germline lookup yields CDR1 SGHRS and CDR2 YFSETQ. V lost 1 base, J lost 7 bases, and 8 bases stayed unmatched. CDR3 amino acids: CASSLSPGTVNSPLHF. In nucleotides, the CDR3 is TGCGCCAGCAGCTTGAGCCCCGGGACAGTCAATTCACCCCTCCACTTT. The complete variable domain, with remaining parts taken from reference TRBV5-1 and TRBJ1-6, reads KAGVTQTPRYLIKTRGQQVTLSCSPISGHRSVSWYQQTPGQGLQFLFEYFSETQRNKGNFPGRFSGRQFSNSRSEMNVSTLELGDSALYLCASSLSPGTVNSPLHFGNGTRLTVT.

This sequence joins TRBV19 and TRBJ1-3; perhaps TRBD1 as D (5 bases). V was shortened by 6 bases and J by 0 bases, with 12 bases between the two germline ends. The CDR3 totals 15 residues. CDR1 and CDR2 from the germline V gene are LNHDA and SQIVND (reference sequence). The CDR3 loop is CASSPDRISGNTIYF. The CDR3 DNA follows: TGTGCCAGTAGCCCAGACAGAATCTCTGGAAACACCATATATTTT.

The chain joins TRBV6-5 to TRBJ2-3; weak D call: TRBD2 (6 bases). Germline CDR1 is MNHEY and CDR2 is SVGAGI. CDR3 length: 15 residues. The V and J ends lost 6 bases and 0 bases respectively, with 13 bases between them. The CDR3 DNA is TGTGCCAGCAGAAGGGGACTGCCTAGCACAGATACGCAGTATTTT. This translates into CASRRGLPSTDTQYF.

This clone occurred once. The CDR3 nucleotides read TGCGCCAGCAGCGCTTTCCTGGCCAGGGCTGAAGAGACCCAGTACTTC. Amino acid sequence: CASSAFLARAEETQYF. The rearrangement uses TRBV5-1 and TRBJ2-5; possible D gene TRBD1, 5 bases. This CDR3 region has 16 residues. CDR1 and CDR2 from the germline V gene are SGHRS and YFSETQ. Trimming took off 4 bases at V and 3 bases at J, with 19 bases between the two ends. The complete variable domain, with remaining parts taken from reference TRBV5-1 and TRBJ2-5, reads KAGVTQTPRYLIKTRGQQVTLSCSPISGHRSVSWYQQTPGQGLQFLFEYFSETQRNKGNFPGRFSGRQFSNSRSEMNVSTLELGDSALYLCASSAFLARAEETQYFGPGTRLLVL.

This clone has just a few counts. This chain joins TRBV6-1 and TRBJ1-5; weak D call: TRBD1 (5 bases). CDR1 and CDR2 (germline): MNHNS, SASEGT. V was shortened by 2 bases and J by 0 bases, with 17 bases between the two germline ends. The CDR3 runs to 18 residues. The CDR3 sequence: CASSEKGLGRYSNQPQHF. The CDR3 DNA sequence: TGTGCCAGCAGTGAAAAGGGGCTGGGGCGATATAGCAATCAGCCCCAGCATTTT.

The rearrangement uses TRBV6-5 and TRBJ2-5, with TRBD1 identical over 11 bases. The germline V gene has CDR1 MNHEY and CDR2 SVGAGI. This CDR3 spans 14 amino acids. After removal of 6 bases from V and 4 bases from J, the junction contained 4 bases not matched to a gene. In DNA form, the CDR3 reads TGTGCCAGCAGCCAGGACAGGGGGCGAGAGACCCAGTACTTC. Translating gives CASSQDRGRETQYF.

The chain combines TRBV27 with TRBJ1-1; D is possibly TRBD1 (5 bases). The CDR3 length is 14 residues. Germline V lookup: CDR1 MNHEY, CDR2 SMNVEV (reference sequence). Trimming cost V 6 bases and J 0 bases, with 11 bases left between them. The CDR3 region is CASSSGLMNTEAFF. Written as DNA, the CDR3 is TGTGCCAGCAGCTCAGGGTTAATGAACACTGAAGCTTTCTTT.

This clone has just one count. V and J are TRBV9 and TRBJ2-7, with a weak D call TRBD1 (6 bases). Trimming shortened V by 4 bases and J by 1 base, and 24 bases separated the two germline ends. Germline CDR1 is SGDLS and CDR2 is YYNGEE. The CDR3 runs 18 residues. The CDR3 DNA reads TGTGCCAGCAGCCCTTTGGCCCCCGCAGGGGCATTTTCCTACGAGCAGTACTTC. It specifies CASSPLAPAGAFSYEQYF.

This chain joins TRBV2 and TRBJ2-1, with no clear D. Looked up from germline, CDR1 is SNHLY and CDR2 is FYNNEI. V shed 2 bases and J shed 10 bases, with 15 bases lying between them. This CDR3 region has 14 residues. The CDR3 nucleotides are TGTGCCAGCAGTGAACCGTTTTCCGAGTCCGAGCAGTTCTTC. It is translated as CASSEPFSESEQFF.

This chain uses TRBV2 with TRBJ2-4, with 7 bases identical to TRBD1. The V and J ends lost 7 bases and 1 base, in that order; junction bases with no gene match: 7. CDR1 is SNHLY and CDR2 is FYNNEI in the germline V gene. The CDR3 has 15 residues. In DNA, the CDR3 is TGTGCCAGCAAGGGGGCAATACGGGCCAAAAACATTCAGTACTTC. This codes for CASKGAIRAKNIQYF.

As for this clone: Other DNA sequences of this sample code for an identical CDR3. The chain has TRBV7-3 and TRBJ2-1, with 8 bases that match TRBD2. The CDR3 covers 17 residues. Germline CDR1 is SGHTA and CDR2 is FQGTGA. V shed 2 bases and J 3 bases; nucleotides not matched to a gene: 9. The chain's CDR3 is CASSLGGTSGIYNEQFF. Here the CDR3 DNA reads TGTGCCAGCAGCTTAGGTGGGACTAGTGGGATCTACAATGAGCAGTTCTTC. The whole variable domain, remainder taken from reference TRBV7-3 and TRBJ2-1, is GAGVSQTPSNKVTEKGKYVELRCDPISGHTALYWYRQSLGQGPEFLIYFQGTGAADDSGLPNDRFFAVRPEGSVSTLKIQRTERGDSAVYLCASSLGGTSGIYNEQFFGPGTRLTVL.

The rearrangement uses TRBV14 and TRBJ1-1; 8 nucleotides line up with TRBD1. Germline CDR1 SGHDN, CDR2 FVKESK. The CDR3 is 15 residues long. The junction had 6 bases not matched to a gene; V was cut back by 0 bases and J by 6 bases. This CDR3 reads CASSQDRRQGSEAFF. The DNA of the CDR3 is TGTGCCAGCAGCCAAGATCGTCGACAGGGGTCTGAAGCTTTCTTT.

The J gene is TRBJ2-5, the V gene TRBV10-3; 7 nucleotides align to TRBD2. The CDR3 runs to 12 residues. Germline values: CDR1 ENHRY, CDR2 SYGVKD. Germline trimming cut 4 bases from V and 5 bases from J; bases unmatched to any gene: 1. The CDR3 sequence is CAISVGGETQYF. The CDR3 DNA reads TGTGCCATCAGTGTCGGGGGGGAGACCCAGTACTTC.

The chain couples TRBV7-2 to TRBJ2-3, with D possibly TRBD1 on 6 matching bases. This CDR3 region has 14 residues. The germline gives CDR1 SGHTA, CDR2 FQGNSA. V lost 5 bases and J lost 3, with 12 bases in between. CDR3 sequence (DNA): TGTGCCAGCAGCCTCCTCGGACAGACAGATACGCAGTATTTT. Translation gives CASSLLGQTDTQYF. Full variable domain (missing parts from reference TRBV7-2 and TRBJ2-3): GAGVSQSPSNKVTEKGKDVELRCDPISGHTALYWYRQSLGQGLEFLIYFQGNSAPDKSGLPSDRFSAERTGGSVSTLTIQRTQQEDSAVYLCASSLLGQTDTQYFGPGTRLTVL.

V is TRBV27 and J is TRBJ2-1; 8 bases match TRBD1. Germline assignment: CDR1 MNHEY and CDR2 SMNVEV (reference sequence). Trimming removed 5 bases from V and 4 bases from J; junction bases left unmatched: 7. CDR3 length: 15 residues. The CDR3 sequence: CASSHRDRRYNEQFF. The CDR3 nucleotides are TGTGCCAGCAGTCACCGGGACAGGAGATACAATGAGCAGTTCTTC.

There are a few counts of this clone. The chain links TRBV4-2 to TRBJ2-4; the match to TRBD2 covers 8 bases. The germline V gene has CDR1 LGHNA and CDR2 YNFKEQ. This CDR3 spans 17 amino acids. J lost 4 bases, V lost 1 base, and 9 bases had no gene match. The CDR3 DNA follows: TGTGCCAGCAGCCAAGGAGACGGCGGGGGGAAGAAAAACATTCAGTACTTC. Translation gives CASSQGDGGGKKNIQYF.

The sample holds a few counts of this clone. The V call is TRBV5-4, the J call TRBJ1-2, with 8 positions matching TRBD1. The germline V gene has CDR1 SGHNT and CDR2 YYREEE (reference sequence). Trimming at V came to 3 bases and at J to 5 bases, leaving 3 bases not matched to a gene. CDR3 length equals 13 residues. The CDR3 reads CASSSRGPYGYTF. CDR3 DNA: TGTGCCAGCAGCTCCAGGGGGCCATATGGCTACACCTTC.